This T cell receptor (beta chain) was identified during a study of blood T cell repertoires in COVID-19. Ages ranged from about 18 to 89 years, with residence in approximately 25 US areas. CDR3 length: 11 amino acids. CDR1 and CDR2 from the germline V gene are SEHNR and FQNEAQ (reference sequence). V gave up 2 bases and J gave up 8 bases, with 4 bases separating them. Produced via immunoSEQ multiplex PCR; TCRdb's table is partial and in-frame only. Seen here are approximately 280,000 clones, approximately 78% observed once, and the top ten hold around 5%. The gene calls are TRBV7-9 and TRBJ2-1; D not resolved. This TCR was recovered from a middle-aged man who had been exposed to COVID-19. Sample: PBMCs or T cells enriched from blood (not recorded which). The CDR3 loop is CASSLSDEQFF. The CDR3 bases are TGTGCCAGCAGCTTATCGGATGAGCAGTTCTTC.